This T cell receptor (beta chain) was documented in a study of T cell responses to AZD1222 COVID-19 vaccine. Germline V gives CDR1 SGHDT, CDR2 YYEEEE. V dropped 0 bases and J dropped 5 bases, with 21 bases sitting between them. There are 18 residues in the CDR3. Produced via immunoSEQ multiplex PCR; TCRdb's table is partial and in-frame only. The sample includes some 99,000 clones, approximately 89% of them seen just once. This receptor was identified in an adult who received the AZD1222 COVID-19 vaccine. V is TRBV5-6 and J is TRBJ1-5; unclear D gene. The sequencing used peripheral blood, collected 28 days after the second AZD1222 dose. CDR3 sequence: CASSLGRMTRGLDQPQHF. The CDR3 DNA reads TGTGCCAGCAGCTTGGGTAGGATGACACGAGGGTTAGATCAGCCCCAGCATTTT.